The clone carrying this T cell receptor beta chain was picked up one time. Its antigen is as yet unknown. The assay was immunoSEQ multiplex PCR, and TCRdb's table has in-frame clones only and misses some. The profile covers about 100,000 clones, with roughly nine tenths appearing a single time and over 15% taken by the ten largest. The CDR3 is 15 residues long. V shed 0 bases and J shed 3 bases, with 9 bases lying between them. Germline CDR1 is MRHNA and CDR2 is SNTAGT. The sample comes from a study of T cell responses to AZD1222 COVID-19 vaccine. Findings and caveats of the study: Most donors were white British and more were female, and clonal diversity was possibly underestimated.

The receptor comes from an adult in good health. The rearrangement uses TRBV6-4 and TRBJ1-5; D uncertain. Sequenced material: peripheral blood, taken on day 0 of AZD1222 vaccination. DNA of the CDR3: TGTGCCAGCAGTGACTCGCCCGGGAACAATCAGCCCCAGCATTTT. It is translated as CASSDSPGNNQPQHF.